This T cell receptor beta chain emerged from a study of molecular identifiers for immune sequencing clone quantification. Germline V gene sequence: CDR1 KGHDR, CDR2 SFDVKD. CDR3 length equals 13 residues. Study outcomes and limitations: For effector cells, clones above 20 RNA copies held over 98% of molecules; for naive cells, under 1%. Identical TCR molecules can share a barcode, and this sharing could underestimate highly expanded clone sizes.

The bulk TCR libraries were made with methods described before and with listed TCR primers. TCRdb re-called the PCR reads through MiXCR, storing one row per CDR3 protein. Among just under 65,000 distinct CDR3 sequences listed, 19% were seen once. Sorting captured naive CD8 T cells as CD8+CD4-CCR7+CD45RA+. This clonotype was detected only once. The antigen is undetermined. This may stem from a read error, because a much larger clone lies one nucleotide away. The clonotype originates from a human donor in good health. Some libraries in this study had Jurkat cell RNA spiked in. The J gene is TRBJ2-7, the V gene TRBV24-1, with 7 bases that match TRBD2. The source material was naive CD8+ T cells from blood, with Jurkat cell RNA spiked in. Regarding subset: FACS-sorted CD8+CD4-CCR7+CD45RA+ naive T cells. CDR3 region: CVTSGGSSYEQYF. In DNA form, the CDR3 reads TGTGTCACCAGTGGCGGGAGCTCCTACGAGCAGTACTTC.